The 30 T cell receptor beta chains listed next were all sequenced from one sample in a study of Ad26.COV2.S vaccination and SARS-CoV-2 variants. Assay: immunoSEQ multiplex PCR; the TCRdb copy retains only in-frame clones and omits some. The table records around 400,000 clones, approximately 92% of them present only once. Treatment described: 15 to 20 received Ad26.COV2.S at low or high dose, single or two shots; 5 received placebo; per-sample allocation not given. The samples were gathered on day 63 after the first injection of vaccine or placebo. The sample was peripheral blood, taken in a trial of Ad26.COV2.S vaccine versus placebo. The receptors originated from a person between 18 and 59 years old who received the Ad26.COV2.S COVID-19 vaccine or a placebo.

Here the CDR3 DNA reads TGTGCCAGCAGCTTGGACCCAGGGAGCAATGAGCAGTTCTTC. It yields the protein CASSLDPGSNEQFF. V usage is TRBV5-6 and J usage is TRBJ2-1, with D tentatively TRBD1 or TRBD2 (5 bases each). The CDR3 covers 14 residues. Trimming removed 0 bases from V and 6 bases from J, with 10 bases in between. The germline CDR1 and CDR2 sequences are SGHDT and YYEEEE.

This chain links TRBV7-2 with TRBJ1-6; possibly TRBD1 for D (6 bases). Germline values: CDR1 SGHTA, CDR2 FQGNSA. The CDR3 covers 16 residues. V was shortened by 3 bases and J by 8 bases, with 17 bases between the two germline ends. CDR3 residues: CASSFYRVTRDSPLHF. The DNA of the CDR3 is TGTGCCAGCAGCTTCTACAGGGTTACAAGAGATTCACCCCTCCACTTT. Complete variable domain (other parts from reference TRBV7-2 and TRBJ1-6): GAGVSQSPSNKVTEKGKDVELRCDPISGHTALYWYRQSLGQGLEFLIYFQGNSAPDKSGLPSDRFSAERTGGSVSTLTIQRTQQEDSAVYLCASSFYRVTRDSPLHFGNGTRLTVT.

The chain is built from TRBV5-4 and TRBJ2-5; D unclear. The CDR3 consists of 16 residues. Germline V CDR1 and CDR2: SGHNT, YYREEE (reference sequence). Deletions cut 4 bases from V and 5 bases from J, with 21 bases between. The CDR3 loop is CASSRKAAKVPETQYF. Written as DNA, the CDR3 is TGTGCCAGCAGCCGGAAGGCGGCCAAAGTCCCGGAGACCCAGTACTTC. Looking up the rest from reference TRBV5-4 and TRBJ2-5 gives the full variable domain: ETGVTQSPTHLIKTRGQQVTLRCSSQSGHNTVSWYQQALGQGPQFIFQYYREEENGRGNFPPRFSGLQFPNYSSELNVNALELDDSALYLCASSRKAAKVPETQYFGPGTRLLVL.

V and J are TRBV11-2 and TRBJ1-1; TRBD1 matches at 9 bases. Per the germline V gene, CDR1 is SGHAT and CDR2 is FQNNGV. This CDR3 is 14 amino acids long. The V gene end was trimmed by 5 bases and the J gene end by 5 bases; junction bases not matched to a gene: 6. In DNA form, the CDR3 reads TGTGCCAGCAGCCGGTGGGACAGGGTTACTGAAGCTTTCTTT. The encoded protein is CASSRWDRVTEAFF.

V gene TRBV6-6 combines with J gene TRBJ1-2; the D gene is possibly TRBD1 (5 bases). The CDR3 has 13 amino acids. Germline CDR1 MNHNY, CDR2 SVGAGI (reference sequence). Trimming removed 5 bases at V and 4 bases at J, with 11 bases between. The CDR3 sequence: CASSPSGLYGYTF. The CDR3 DNA sequence: TGTGCCAGCAGTCCCTCGGGGCTCTATGGCTACACCTTC.

The rearrangement joins TRBV5-6 to TRBJ2-3; D is uncertain. The V and J ends lost 4 bases and 3 bases respectively, with 3 bases between them. CDR1 and CDR2 (germline): SGHDT, YYEEEE. The CDR3 covers 11 residues. The CDR3 loop is CASSHTDTQYF. CDR3 DNA sequence: TGTGCCAGCAGCCATACAGATACGCAGTATTTT.

The V and J genes are TRBV2 and TRBJ2-7; 8 bases are shared with TRBD2. The CDR3 loop spans 15 amino acids. V lost 6 bases and J lost 2; bases outside the gene matches: 9. Looked up from germline, CDR1 is SNHLY and CDR2 is FYNNEI. In DNA form, the CDR3 reads TGTGCCAGCAGAAATACTAGCGGCAGGGCCTACGAGCAGTACTTC. Translated: CASRNTSGRAYEQYF.

This clone has just one count. The chain combines TRBV7-9 with TRBJ2-2; D is possibly TRBD1 (5 bases). The germline gives CDR1 SEHNR, CDR2 FQNEAQ (reference sequence). Trimming left V 5 bases short and J 0 bases short, with 16 bases between. The CDR3 loop spans 17 amino acids. CDR3 residues: CASSPERTFANTGELFF. The DNA of the CDR3 is TGTGCCAGCAGCCCCGAGAGGACATTCGCGAACACCGGGGAGCTGTTTTTT.

CDR3 in amino acids: CASSLDGSGAFF. CDR3 nucleotides: TGTGCCAGCAGCTTGGACGGGAGTGGGGCTTTCTTT. The rearrangement uses TRBV5-4 and TRBJ1-1; D not certain. CDR3 length: 12 amino acids. V lost 0 bases to trimming and J lost 11 bases, with 11 bases between them. Germline assignment: CDR1 SGHNT and CDR2 YYREEE (reference sequence).

This clone was picked up one time. This rearrangement joins TRBV4-3 to TRBJ1-2; D is possibly TRBD1 (6 bases). This CDR3 is 16 amino acids long. Per germline, CDR1 LGHNA and CDR2 YSLEER. The V gene lost 4 bases and the J gene lost 0 bases, with 15 bases spanning the gap. The CDR3 loop is CASSRGQPATNYGYTF. Written as DNA, the CDR3 is TGCGCCAGCAGCCGCGGACAGCCGGCTACTAACTATGGCTACACCTTC.

The chain links TRBV19 to TRBJ1-2; 7 bases are a match to TRBD1. The CDR3 has 14 amino acids. Germline loops: CDR1 LNHDA, CDR2 SQIVND (reference sequence). The ends lost 3 bases at V and 6 bases at J; junction bases unmatched: 7. The CDR3 region is CASSMTGSEHGYTF. The CDR3 DNA follows: TGTGCCAGTAGTATGACAGGGTCGGAGCATGGCTACACCTTC.

This chain links TRBV5-6 with TRBJ1-4, with TRBD1 matching 9 bases. The CDR3 loop spans 16 amino acids. Germline values: CDR1 SGHDT, CDR2 YYEEEE. The V and J ends lost 4 bases and 0 bases, in that order; junction bases with no gene match: 4. The CDR3, as DNA: TGTGCCAGCAGCAGCCGGGACAGGGCAACTAATGAAAAACTGTTTTTT. It translates to CASSSRDRATNEKLFF.

V is TRBV5-6 and J is TRBJ1-2; D is unclear. Trimming took 3 bases from V and 2 from J, leaving 14 bases between them. This CDR3 region has 15 residues. Germline lookup yields CDR1 SGHDT and CDR2 YYEEEE. CDR3 residues: CASSWRTRVNYGYTF. As DNA, the CDR3 is TGTGCCAGCAGCTGGCGAACTAGGGTGAACTATGGCTACACCTTC. The entire variable domain, with the rest obtained from reference TRBV5-6 and TRBJ1-2, is as follows: DAGVTQSPTHLIKTRGQQVTLRCSPKSGHDTVSWYQQALGQGPQFIFQYYEEEERQRGNFPDRFSGHQFPNYSSELNVNALLLGDSALYLCASSWRTRVNYGYTFGSGTRLTVV.

This chain joins TRBV7-8 and TRBJ1-4; D is unresolved. Looked up from germline, CDR1 is SGHVS and CDR2 is FQNEAQ. CDR3 length equals 16 residues. With 3 bases removed from V and 6 bases from J, the gap between germline ends came to 17 bases. The CDR3 nucleotides read TGTGCCAGCAGCTTGGACGCAGGTTATAGGGATGAAAAACTGTTTTTT. The encoded protein is CASSLDAGYRDEKLFF.

This clone was seen a handful of times. The V and J genes are TRBV9 and TRBJ1-1; TRBD1 might be the D (6 bases). Per germline, CDR1 SGDLS and CDR2 YYNGEE. The CDR3 totals 14 residues. V lost 5 bases and J 0 bases, leaving 11 bases between the germline ends. The CDR3 loop reads CASSAGHLNTEAFF. In DNA form, the CDR3 reads TGTGCCAGCAGTGCGGGACACTTGAACACTGAAGCTTTCTTT. Full variable domain (rest looked up from reference TRBV9 and TRBJ1-1): DSGVTQTPKHLITATGQRVTLRCSPRSGDLSVYWYQQSLDQGLQFLIQYYNGEERAKGNILERFSAQQFPDLHSELNLSSLELGDSALYFCASSAGHLNTEAFFGQGTRLTVV.

The chain joins TRBV11-2 to TRBJ2-1; TRBD2 matches 8 bases. Germline V lookup: CDR1 SGHAT, CDR2 FQNNGV. Trimming took 3 bases from V and 5 from J; bases not matched to a gene: 9. The CDR3 runs 16 residues. The CDR3 DNA sequence: TGTGCCAGCAGCTTGGGCCTCGGCGGGGGGAACAATGAGCAGTTCTTC. This gives the protein CASSLGLGGGNNEQFF.

The CDR3 sequence is CASSAGAGTDTQYF. In DNA, the CDR3 is TGTGCCAGCAGTGCGGGGGCGGGGACAGATACGCAGTATTTT. The V gene is TRBV25-1, the J gene TRBJ2-3; perhaps D is TRBD1 or TRBD2 (6 bases each). This CDR3 region has 14 residues. Germline V gene data show CDR1 as MGHDK and CDR2 as SYGVNS. The germline V and J ends were trimmed by 4 bases and 3 bases, with 11 bases remaining between them.

This chain joins TRBV5-4 and TRBJ1-3; 9 bases line up with TRBD1. Germline V gene sequence: CDR1 SGHNT, CDR2 YYREEE (reference sequence). The CDR3 spans 13 residues. After removal of 5 bases from V and 4 bases from J, the junction contained 1 base not matched to a gene. This chain's CDR3 is CASSGTGGNTIYF. CDR3 sequence (DNA): TGTGCCAGCAGTGGGACAGGGGGAAACACCATATATTTT.

The rearrangement links TRBV7-9 to TRBJ1-1; D is uncertain. Germline V gene lookup returns CDR1 SEHNR and CDR2 FQNEAQ (reference sequence). V lost 5 bases and J lost 7, with 11 bases in between. The CDR3 contains 12 residues. In nucleotides, the CDR3 is TGTGCCAGCAGCCCACGCGGCGTTGAAGCTTTCTTT. This codes for CASSPRGVEAFF. The full variable domain, in which reference TRBV7-9 and TRBJ1-1 provide the parts outside the CDR3, is DTGVSQNPRHKITKRGQNVTFRCDPISEHNRLYWYRQTLGQGPEFLTYFQNEAQLEKSRLLSDRFSAERPKGSFSTLEIQRTEQGDSAMYLCASSPRGVEAFFGQGTRLTVV.

The J gene is TRBJ2-1, the V gene TRBV24-1; D uncertain. The V end was cut by 3 bases, the J end by 8 bases, with 7 bases between. The CDR3 covers 12 residues. CDR1 and CDR2 from the germline V gene are KGHDR and SFDVKD. CDR3 sequence: CATSDPLYEQFF. The DNA for the CDR3 is TGTGCCACCAGTGATCCCTTATATGAGCAGTTCTTC.

V usage is TRBV29-1 and J usage is TRBJ1-2; a possible D gene is TRBD1 (5 bases). CDR3 length: 13 amino acids. Germline V gene sequence: CDR1 SQVTM, CDR2 ANQGSEA. The V end lost 7 bases, the J end lost 0 bases, and 12 bases lay between the germline ends. CDR3: CSDFKTANYGYTF. The CDR3, as DNA: TGCAGCGACTTTAAGACAGCTAACTATGGCTACACCTTC.

This clone was picked up one time. This rearrangement joins TRBV5-1 to TRBJ2-5; no clear D. In germline, CDR1 is SGHRS, CDR2 YFSETQ. V was shortened by 1 base and J by 5 bases, with 9 bases between the two germline ends. The CDR3 length is 13 residues. CDR3 nucleotides: TGCGCCAGCAGCTTGTCTAGTATGGAGACCCAGTACTTC. Its protein product is CASSLSSMETQYF.

The genes are TRBV5-1 and TRBJ2-6, with D perhaps matching TRBD2 (5 bases). The V and J ends lost 2 bases and 0 bases respectively, with 15 bases between them. This CDR3 comprises 18 residues. CDR1 and CDR2 from the germline V gene are SGHRS and YFSETQ. In DNA form, the CDR3 reads TGCGCCAGCAGCTTTAGCTCCGCGGGCCGCTCTGGGGCCAACGTCCTGACTTTC. As protein: CASSFSSAGRSGANVLTF.

This chain connects TRBV6-5 to TRBJ1-4, with D perhaps matching TRBD1 (6 bases). This CDR3 comprises 15 residues. V was trimmed by 6 bases and J by 0 bases, leaving 11 bases between them. Looked up from germline, CDR1 is MNHEY and CDR2 is SVGAGI. The DNA of the CDR3 is TGTGCCAGCAGCACAGGGTTTGCAACTAATGAAAAACTGTTTTTT. The encoded protein is CASSTGFATNEKLFF.

The rearrangement links TRBV6-4 to TRBJ2-5; 11 bases map to TRBD1. The J segment lost 4 bases and the V segment lost 6 bases, leaving 10 bases of the junction unmatched. This CDR3 spans 16 amino acids. CDR1 is MRHNA and CDR2 is SNTAGT in the germline V gene. The CDR3 loop is CASSSPGQGAGETQYF. The CDR3 nucleotides are TGTGCCAGCAGCTCCCCCGGACAGGGGGCTGGAGAGACCCAGTACTTC.

V usage is TRBV7-2 and J usage is TRBJ1-1; D is possibly TRBD1 (6 bases). Germline V gene data show CDR1 as SGHTA and CDR2 as FQGNSA. The V end lost 4 bases, the J end lost 5 bases, and 14 bases lay between the germline ends. CDR3 length: 14 residues. CDR3 region: CASSWGAGWTEAFF. In DNA, the CDR3 is TGTGCCAGCAGCTGGGGGGCAGGGTGGACTGAAGCTTTCTTT.

The chain joins TRBV11-3 to TRBJ2-1; TRBD2 aligns across 11 bases. The CDR3 has 15 residues. J lost 5 bases, V lost 5 bases, and 5 bases had no gene match. CDR1 and CDR2 (germline): SGHNT, YENEEA. The CDR3 protein is CASSTGLAENNEQFF. The CDR3 region has the DNA TGTGCCAGCAGCACGGGACTAGCGGAGAACAATGAGCAGTTCTTC.

V is TRBV10-3 and J is TRBJ2-1, with 8 bases lining up with TRBD2. With 6 bases clipped from V and 1 base from J, the junction kept 8 bases outside the gene matches. Looked up from germline, CDR1 is ENHRY and CDR2 is SYGVKD. The CDR3 contains 16 residues. The CDR3 sequence: CAISPDSGNSYNEQFF. DNA of the CDR3: TGTGCCATCAGCCCTGATAGCGGGAATTCCTACAATGAGCAGTTCTTC.

V gene TRBV6-2 or TRBV6-3 combines with J gene TRBJ2-1; TRBD2 matches 13 bases. The CDR3 runs 20 residues. V lost 6 bases, J lost 4 bases, and 18 bases stayed unmatched. In germline, CDR1 is MNHEY, CDR2 SVGEGT. DNA of the CDR3: TGTGCCAGCAGCTCCGACGGACTAGCGGGAGATAGGGGGCTTTACAATGAGCAGTTCTTC. Translating it yields CASSSDGLAGDRGLYNEQFF.

The chain uses TRBV24-1 and TRBJ2-1; D is possibly TRBD1 (6 bases). The V gene lost 2 bases and the J gene lost 15 bases, with 16 bases spanning the gap. Germline V gene sequence: CDR1 KGHDR, CDR2 SFDVKD. The CDR3 runs 13 residues. The CDR3 DNA follows: TGTGCCACCAGTGATTCCGGTCGGGACAATCTGTTCTTC. It is translated as CATSDSGRDNLFF.